Below, one T cell receptor beta chain is given with its context. The target antigen is unknown. TCRdb's table, derived via immunoSEQ multiplex PCR, lists solely in-frame clones and lacks some. The sample carries about 73,000 clones, 88% recorded once. The data are from a study of T cell responses to AZD1222 COVID-19 vaccine. The CDR3 length is 12 residues. V shed 5 bases and J shed 4 bases, with 9 bases lying between them. Germline loops: CDR1 MNHEY, CDR2 SVGAGI. Study-level results: Nearly half of the spike-specific TCRs reportedly recognize variant regions that carry no mutations.

The J gene is TRBJ2-7, the V gene TRBV6-5; D uncertain. The material sequenced was peripheral blood, taken on day 0 of AZD1222 vaccination. The receptor comes from an adult in good health. Here the CDR3 DNA reads TGTGCCAGCAGTAACTGGGGTTACGAGCAGTACTTC. This encodes CASSNWGYEQYF.